This T cell receptor (beta chain) stems from a study of T cell responses to AZD1222 COVID-19 vaccine. Only in-frame clones appear in the TCRdb table, and some are missing; sequencing was by immunoSEQ multiplex PCR. The data contain under 150,000 clones, about 92% of them seen just once; the ten biggest clones take up about 3.7%. There are 13 residues in the CDR3. The ends were cut back, 3 bases at V and 1 base at J, with 6 bases in the middle. Germline-derived CDR1 and CDR2 are MNHNS and SASEGT. A word on this clone: Its antigen is unidentified. Other DNA sequences from this sample encode an identical CDR3 as well.

Study-wide results and limits: Clonal diversity was possibly underestimated, and the donors were mostly white British, with more females. Sampling that yielded the repertoires occurred only after the peak T cell response. Just a handful of AZD1222 recipients were seropositive at baseline.

The sequencing here drew on peripheral blood, taken 28 days after the second AZD1222 dose. This chain uses TRBV6-1 with TRBJ2-5, with D perhaps TRBD1 (6 bases). The receptor's source is an adult who received the AZD1222 COVID-19 vaccine. DNA of the CDR3: TGTGCCAGCAGTGAGACAGGCCAAGAGACCCAGTACTTC. Translating it yields CASSETGQETQYF.